This T cell receptor (beta chain) was found in a study of a mutant IDH1 vaccine in newly diagnosed glioma. About the research overall: Previous care, which was radiotherapy, temozolomide, or both, most often involved both.

This CDR3 contains 15 residues. The germline V gene has CDR1 MNHNS and CDR2 SASEGT. V was clipped by 2 bases and J by 7 bases; unmatched bases: 8. Regarding time point: week 11, during vaccination. In every dose of vaccine, 300 ug of mutant IDH1 20-mer peptide was given alongside topical imiquimod. Sequenced by immunoSEQ multiplex PCR; TCRdb stores in-frame clones only, minus some. The sample lists about 36,000 clones, roughly 80% occurring once. The sample holds one count of this clone. Antigen: not known. This sample comprised peripheral blood mononuclear cells (PBMCs), obtained from a glioma patient whose treatment included an IDH1 peptide vaccine. The TCR comes from a woman aged 30 to 39 with glioma. Some clones in this sample may be carry-over from other donors' samples. J is TRBJ2-1 and V is TRBV6-1; 7 bases are a match to TRBD1. The CDR3 region has the DNA TGTGCCAGCAGTGAAACAGGGGTTTTTTCGAATGAGCAGTTCTTC. This sequence encodes CASSETGVFSNEQFF.